One and the same sample provided the 30 T cell receptor beta chains below, sequenced in a study of response to subunit inactivated influenza vaccine (dated by TCRdb to the late 2010s). Library preparation used RT-PCR. The data were produced on an Illumina HiSeq 2500. Clones were called with MiXCR by TCRdb after fastp trimmed the public reads at Q25, and only in-frame beta chains were retained. CDR3 protein sequences are deduplicated, and each keeps its most common genes and DNA. The sample includes 400,000 to 650,000 distinct CDR3 sequences, with around 7.7% observed a single time. Roughly 14% of the sample is taken by the ten largest. This sample comprised PBMCs from blood, obtained 23 months after vaccination. Receptors were obtained from a man aged 50 to 69 who received an inactivated influenza vaccine. Donor details come from another sample of the same person, matched by shared clones.

In this sample, this clonotype turned up a few times. V and J are TRBV5-5 and TRBJ2-2; D is unresolved. The V gene's germline CDR1 is SGHKS and CDR2 YYEKEE (reference sequence). The CDR3 covers 13 residues. V dropped 3 bases and J dropped 6 bases, with 9 bases sitting between them. The CDR3 reads CASSYPPPGELFF. The CDR3 region has the DNA TGTGCCAGCAGCTACCCCCCGCCCGGGGAGCTGTTTTTT.

The J gene is TRBJ1-1, the V gene TRBV18, with D maybe TRBD1 (5 bases). This CDR3 region has 14 residues. With 5 bases removed from V and 0 bases from J, the gap between germline ends came to 10 bases. Germline CDR1 is KGHSH and CDR2 is LQKENI. The DNA of the CDR3 is TGTGCCAGCTCAACGCAGGGTCTGAACACTGAAGCTTTCTTT. As protein: CASSTQGLNTEAFF.

This clonotype was counted at least ten times. The genes are TRBV5-1 and TRBJ2-7; possible D gene TRBD1, 5 bases. V was cut by 0 bases and J by 3 bases, with 10 bases left in between. Germline V gives CDR1 SGHRS, CDR2 YFSETQ. The CDR3 has 14 residues. This CDR3 is CASSLAPGNYEQYF. The CDR3 DNA is TGCGCCAGCAGCTTGGCTCCAGGGAACTACGAGCAGTACTTC.

This clonotype appeared a few times. The V gene is TRBV20-1, the J gene TRBJ2-7, with a tentative D call TRBD2 (7 bases). The CDR3 totals 14 residues. Trimming pared 5 bases from V and 5 bases from J, leaving 19 bases between. CDR1 is DFQATT, CDR2 SNEGSKA, per germline (reference sequence). The CDR3 is CSAGREGHRDEQYF. As DNA, the CDR3 is TGCAGTGCTGGGAGGGAGGGACATCGAGACGAGCAGTACTTC.

This rearrangement joins TRBV4-3 to TRBJ2-1; D call uncertain. The CDR3 consists of 13 residues. Per the germline V gene, CDR1 is LGHNA and CDR2 is YSLEER. The V end was cut by 8 bases, the J end by 7 bases, with 15 bases between. This CDR3 reads CASGPELRNEQFF. As DNA, the CDR3 is TGCGCCAGCGGGCCCGAACTCCGGAATGAGCAGTTCTTC.

This clonotype has just a few counts. The chain employs TRBV5-1 and TRBJ2-1, with D possibly matching TRBD1 (6 bases). The length of the CDR3 is 15 residues. V was clipped by 4 bases and J by 0 bases, with 11 bases between them. Germline CDR1 reads SGHRS; CDR2 reads YFSETQ. The DNA for the CDR3 is TGCGCCAGCAGCGCCCAGGGGAGCTCCTACAATGAGCAGTTCTTC. This codes for CASSAQGSSYNEQFF. The full variable domain, rest sourced from reference TRBV5-1 and TRBJ2-1, is KAGVTQTPRYLIKTRGQQVTLSCSPISGHRSVSWYQQTPGQGLQFLFEYFSETQRNKGNFPGRFSGRQFSNSRSEMNVSTLELGDSALYLCASSAQGSSYNEQFFGPGTRLTVL.

In this sample, this clonotype turned up many times. The rearrangement links TRBV7-6 to TRBJ2-5, with a tentative D call TRBD1 (5 bases). The V end was cut by 6 bases, the J end by 4 bases, with 12 bases between. Germline V gene sequence: CDR1 SGHVS, CDR2 FNYEAQ. This CDR3 region has 13 residues. CDR3 nucleotide sequence: TGTGCCAGCAGTTTACAGGAGTCAGAGACCCAGTACTTC. Its protein product is CASSLQESETQYF.

The chain employs TRBV2 and TRBJ1-1; D unresolved. Between the trimmed V and J ends, which lost 4 bases and 1 base, there was a span of 10 bases. Germline values: CDR1 SNHLY, CDR2 FYNNEI. CDR3 length equals 14 residues. The CDR3 sequence is CASSVPITNTEAFF. For the CDR3, the DNA is TGTGCCAGCAGTGTACCAATTACGAACACTGAAGCTTTCTTT.

A few counts support this clonotype. The chain recombines TRBV20-1 with TRBJ2-5, with 11 bases that match TRBD2. The germline V gene encodes CDR1 DFQATT and CDR2 SNEGSKA (reference sequence). This CDR3 has 16 residues. J was trimmed by 5 bases and V by 1 base; bases with no gene match: 9. The CDR3, as DNA: TGCAGTGCTAGAGTTCTGGCTAGCGGGGGGCCGGAGACCCAGTACTTC. It specifies CSARVLASGGPETQYF.

This chain joins TRBV7-3 and TRBJ2-3, with TRBD1 as a possible D gene (5 bases). V shed 5 bases and J shed 2 bases, with 17 bases lying between them. Germline assignment: CDR1 SGHTA and CDR2 FQGTGA. CDR3 size: 16 residues. The DNA of the CDR3 is TGTGCCAGCAGCCCTACCGTGGGGCTAAACACAGATACGCAGTATTTT. Encoded protein: CASSPTVGLNTDTQYF.

This clonotype was counted many times. CDR3 amino acids: CAISNSGTGNTYGYTF. As DNA, the CDR3 is TGTGCCATCAGTAACTCCGGGACAGGGAACACTTATGGCTACACCTTC. The rearrangement links TRBV10-3 to TRBJ1-2; 9 bases map to TRBD1. This CDR3 is built from 16 residues. Unmatched junction bases numbered 12, after V lost 5 bases and J lost 5 bases. Germline CDR1 ENHRY, CDR2 SYGVKD.

This clonotype was detected ten times or more. The chain links TRBV10-3 to TRBJ1-1; D ambiguous. There are 12 residues in the CDR3. Germline CDR1 reads ENHRY; CDR2 reads SYGVKD. V was trimmed by 0 bases and J by 10 bases, leaving 9 bases between them. CDR3 sequence: CAISESMRRAFF. The CDR3 nucleotides read TGTGCCATCAGTGAGTCTATGAGGCGAGCTTTCTTT.

This clonotype appeared a few times. V usage is TRBV6-2 or TRBV6-3 and J usage is TRBJ2-5, with 11 bases that match TRBD1. CDR1 and CDR2 from the germline V gene are MNHEY and SVGEGT. V shed 5 bases, J shed 1 base, and the junction held 6 bases outside the gene matches. This CDR3 spans 16 amino acids. For the CDR3, the DNA is TGTGCCAGCAGTCCAGCCGGGACAGGGGGCCAAGAGACCCAGTACTTC. Translation: CASSPAGTGGQETQYF.

The chain is built from TRBV20-1 and TRBJ2-5, with D tentatively TRBD1 (6 bases). The length of the CDR3 is 14 residues. Trimming stripped 5 bases from V and 5 bases from J, with 18 bases between. Germline CDR1 DFQATT, CDR2 SNEGSKA (reference sequence). CDR3 sequence: CSAPPTGYLETQYF. The CDR3 DNA sequence: TGCAGTGCTCCCCCAACAGGGTATCTGGAGACCCAGTACTTC.

The CDR3 loop reads CASSDLNPPRAYEQYF. CDR3 DNA: TGTGCCAGCAGTGACCTTAACCCACCGAGGGCCTACGAGCAGTACTTC. The chain couples TRBV25-1 to TRBJ2-7; D might be TRBD2 (5 bases). The germline V and J ends were trimmed by 3 bases and 2 bases, with 17 bases remaining between them. The CDR3 has 16 residues. Germline V gene data show CDR1 as MGHDK and CDR2 as SYGVNS.

This clonotype was observed a handful of times. The chain links TRBV6-4 to TRBJ2-2; D remains ambiguous. V was cut by 6 bases and J by 1 base, with 9 bases left in between. This CDR3 has 14 amino acids. Germline CDR1 is MRHNA and CDR2 is SNTAGT. CDR3 DNA sequence: TGTGCCAGCAGCGGAAAAATGAACACCGGGGAGCTGTTTTTT. The encoded protein is CASSGKMNTGELFF.

This clonotype was seen more than once but under ten times. The chain recombines TRBV12-3 or TRBV12-4 with TRBJ1-4; D uncertain. The CDR3 runs 12 residues. Trimming cost V 5 bases and J 8 bases, with 9 bases left between them. CDR3 amino acids: CASSQHGEKLFF. In DNA, the CDR3 is TGTGCCAGCAGTCAGCACGGGGAAAAACTGTTTTTT.

This clonotype was counted ten times or more. J is TRBJ1-5 and V is TRBV5-1; D gene ambiguous. This CDR3 is built from 14 residues. The V gene's germline CDR1 is SGHRS and CDR2 YFSETQ. Between the trimmed V and J ends, which lost 0 bases and 3 bases, there was a span of 7 bases. CDR3: CASSLAGDNQPQHF. The CDR3 bases are TGCGCCAGCAGCTTGGCCGGTGACAATCAGCCCCAGCATTTT.

This clonotype has a handful of counts. The chain employs TRBV25-1 and TRBJ1-6, with 7 positions matching TRBD1. Germline V gives CDR1 MGHDK, CDR2 SYGVNS. The CDR3 is made up of 12 amino acids. Trimming took 6 bases from V and 10 from J; bases not matched to a gene: 3. The CDR3 DNA reads as TGTGCCAGCAGCGAAGGGGGCTCACCCCTCCACTTT. Its protein product is CASSEGGSPLHF.

This clonotype was seen at least ten times. The chain uses TRBV5-1 and TRBJ2-2; D is unclear. With 2 bases removed from V and 3 bases from J, the gap between germline ends came to 8 bases. The CDR3 is 14 residues long. The germline V gene has CDR1 SGHRS and CDR2 YFSETQ. The CDR3 DNA reads as TGCGCCAGCAGCTTCCCGAGAGACACCGGGGAGCTGTTTTTT. As protein: CASSFPRDTGELFF.

The table lists this clonotype with a few counts. At one end the junction does not follow the germline gene, possibly because of a read error. The chain carries TRBV25-1 and TRBJ2-7, with 8 bases fitting TRBD1. This CDR3 has 15 amino acids. Germline V CDR1 and CDR2: MGHDK, SYGVNS. The CDR3 DNA reads as TGTGCCAGCAGGGCCTGGGGACAGGTTTCCTCCGAGCAGTACTTC. Its translation: CASRAWGQVSSEQYF.

This chain uses TRBV6-1 with TRBJ2-5; TRBD1 is a possible D gene (6 bases). The CDR3 has 16 residues. V was shortened by 0 bases and J by 5 bases, with 16 bases between the two germline ends. CDR1 is MNHNS, CDR2 SASEGT, per germline. The CDR3 is CASSEALGQGSETQYF. DNA for the CDR3: TGTGCCAGCAGTGAAGCGCTAGGCCAGGGGTCCGAGACCCAGTACTTC.

CDR3 amino acids: CASRADINEKLFF. In nucleotides, the CDR3 is TGTGCCAGCAGGGCAGACATTAATGAAAAACTGTTTTTT. The J gene is TRBJ1-4, the V gene TRBV12-3 or TRBV12-4; D not certain. V was pared by 6 bases and J by 4 bases, with 9 bases between. The length of the CDR3 is 13 residues.

This chain uses TRBV4-1 with TRBJ2-1; the D is unclear. Germline CDR1 MGHRA, CDR2 YSYEKL. The CDR3 loop spans 15 amino acids. The germline V and J ends were trimmed by 1 base and 2 bases, with 9 bases remaining between them. Here the CDR3 DNA reads TGCGCCAGCAGCCAAGTCATTGGGACCTACAATGAGCAGTTCTTC. Residues: CASSQVIGTYNEQFF.

This clonotype occurred many times. As DNA, the CDR3 is TGTGCCAGCAGTGAGAGGGGAAGGACGCAGTATTTT. Translation: CASSERGRTQYF. The chain joins TRBV6-1 to TRBJ2-3, with D tentatively TRBD1 or TRBD2 (5 bases each). CDR3 length: 12 amino acids. CDR1 and CDR2 from the germline V gene are MNHNS and SASEGT. V gave up 3 bases and J gave up 9 bases, with 10 bases separating them.

A word on this clonotype: This sequence may be a read error, since a much larger clone differs from it by one base. The rearrangement uses TRBV29-1 and TRBJ2-3, with a possible D match to TRBD1 (6 bases). The CDR3 length is 14 residues. Germline assignment: CDR1 SQVTM and CDR2 ANQGSEA. The CDR3 reads CSGTGSAGTDTQYF. The DNA of the CDR3 is TGCAGTGGAACAGGGAGCGCGGGCACAGATACGCAGTATTTT.

This clonotype was seen at least ten times. The rearrangement uses TRBV7-2 and TRBJ2-3; maybe TRBD2 (5 bases). CDR3 length: 13 residues. CDR1 is SGHTA, CDR2 FQGNSA, per germline. The germline V and J ends were trimmed by 5 bases and 2 bases, with 8 bases remaining between them. The CDR3 spells CASSRTFTDTQYF. DNA for the CDR3: TGTGCCAGCAGCCGGACTTTCACAGATACGCAGTATTTT.

The chain employs TRBV20-1 and TRBJ2-7; D unresolved. This CDR3 comprises 15 residues. Germline V gives CDR1 DFQATT, CDR2 SNEGSKA (reference sequence). Trimming removed 2 bases from V and 0 bases from J, with 14 bases in between. CDR3 nucleotides: TGCAGTGCTAGAACGTGGGCACTCAGCTCCTACGAGCAGTACTTC. It yields the protein CSARTWALSSYEQYF.

The chain employs TRBV11-2 and TRBJ2-1, with 13 bases identical to TRBD2. Germline values: CDR1 SGHAT, CDR2 FQNNGV. Trimming removed 6 bases from V and 10 bases from J; junction bases left unmatched: 3. This CDR3 comprises 13 residues. This CDR3 reads CASRLAGGVEQFF. The CDR3 bases are TGTGCCAGCAGACTAGCGGGGGGGGTGGAGCAGTTCTTC.

This clonotype was detected once. The chain is built from TRBV5-1 and TRBJ2-1, with 10 positions matching TRBD2. The CDR3 is 14 amino acids. Germline assignment: CDR1 SGHRS and CDR2 YFSETQ. The ends lost 4 bases at V and 9 bases at J; junction bases unmatched: 7. The CDR3 DNA follows: TGCGCCAGCAGCGCCGGGACTAGCGTCAGTGAGCAGTTCTTC. Its translation: CASSAGTSVSEQFF.